The T cell receptor (beta chain) described here comes from a study of T cell repertoires in cytomegalovirus infection. Study summary: Public signatures in TCR beta pointed to CMV infection and matching HLA type.

CDR1 is MNHEY, CDR2 SMNVEV, per germline (reference sequence). The CDR3 extends over 20 amino acids. V lost 4 bases, J lost 4 bases, and 22 bases stayed unmatched. As regards this clonotype: Its antigen is as yet unknown.

Study-wide results and caveats: Individuals carrying CMV plus the relevant HLA were identified by cumulative frequency of public TCR beta families. Dominating the ex vivo response were HLA-C-restricted CMV-specific TCR beta clonotypes.

MiXCR, applied by TCRdb to the reads, yields one record per CDR3 protein. The sample records hundreds of thousands of distinct CDR3 sequences, about a sixth being singletons. The chain carries TRBV27 and TRBJ1-5; 7 bases are a match to TRBD1. Specimen: PBMCs. This TCR was recovered from a human donor in good health (CMV status not recorded). Some clones in this sample may be carry-over from other donors' samples. The CDR3 spells CASSSYRGTEYASGNQPQHF. The CDR3 DNA reads as TGTGCCAGCAGTTCCTACCGCGGGACAGAGTATGCTAGCGGGAATCAGCCCCAGCATTTT.